What follows are 18 T cell receptor beta chains derived from one specimen sequenced in a study of blood T cell repertoires in COVID-19. The method was immunoSEQ multiplex PCR; TCRdb's version includes in-frame clones alone and lacks a portion of them. The sample has approximately 330,000 clones; around 91% are singletons. Sequencing used peripheral blood. The source of these receptors is a woman between 40 and 55 years old with COVID-19, enrolled during active disease.

V gene TRBV5-5 combines with J gene TRBJ2-3, with D hard to call. The CDR3 length is 12 residues. V shed 0 bases and J shed 3 bases, with 2 bases lying between them. Germline CDR1 is SGHKS and CDR2 is YYEKEE (reference sequence). CDR3 sequence (DNA): TGTGCCAGCAGCTTGGTAACAGATACGCAGTATTTT. Translation: CASSLVTDTQYF.

Of note for this clone: A junction boundary mismatches the germline segment, possibly from a read error. J is TRBJ2-7 and V is TRBV5-1; 7 bases fit TRBD2. Looked up from germline, CDR1 is SGHRS and CDR2 is YFSETQ. This CDR3 has 17 residues. The CDR3 nucleotides are TGCGCCCGCAGCTTGGGGGGGATTGGCGGGGTTTCATACGAGCAGTACTTC. Its protein is CARSLGGIGGVSYEQYF.

The chain couples TRBV28 to TRBJ1-3; D is undetermined. The V end was cut by 7 bases, the J end by 0 bases, with 10 bases between. This CDR3 region has 14 residues. The germline CDR1 and CDR2 sequences are MDHEN and SYDVKM. DNA for the CDR3: TGTGCCAGCAAGGAGAGGAGCTCTGGAAACACCATATATTTT. Amino acid sequence: CASKERSSGNTIYF.

The chain recombines TRBV5-1 with TRBJ2-3, with TRBD2 matching over 12 bases. Trimming at V came to 4 bases and at J to 3 bases, leaving 9 bases not matched to a gene. The CDR3 has 17 residues. Germline V gene lookup returns CDR1 SGHRS and CDR2 YFSETQ. CDR3 bases: TGCGCCAGCAGCACCGGACTAGCGGGACGAGGGACAGATACGCAGTATTTT. This gives the protein CASSTGLAGRGTDTQYF.

The chain links TRBV4-3 to TRBJ2-7; 9 bases are shared with TRBD1. The germline V gene has CDR1 LGHNA and CDR2 YSLEER. CDR3 length equals 17 residues. Losses at the gene ends were 1 base for V and 2 bases for J; bases not matched to a gene: 9. The CDR3 DNA reads as TGCGCCAGCAGCCAAGGTCGACAGGGGGACTTTACCTACGAGCAGTACTTC. Translation: CASSQGRQGDFTYEQYF.

The chain carries TRBV5-1 and TRBJ2-5; maybe TRBD1 (6 bases). Germline V lookup: CDR1 SGHRS, CDR2 YFSETQ. With 4 bases removed from V and 2 bases from J, the gap between germline ends came to 12 bases. The CDR3 length is 14 residues. CDR3 bases: TGCGCCAGCAGCGCACAGGGATCACAAGAGACCCAGTACTTC. Its protein product is CASSAQGSQETQYF.

The V gene is TRBV9, the J gene TRBJ1-6; D may be TRBD1 (6 bases). In germline, CDR1 is SGDLS, CDR2 YYNGEE. V dropped 3 bases and J dropped 7 bases, with 14 bases sitting between them. The CDR3 totals 15 residues. DNA for the CDR3: TGTGCCAGCAGCGCCACAGGGCAAGTCAATTCACCCCTCCACTTT. As protein: CASSATGQVNSPLHF.

This chain uses TRBV5-1 with TRBJ1-2, with a possible D match to TRBD1 (6 bases). The CDR3 is 15 residues long. The germline gives CDR1 SGHRS, CDR2 YFSETQ. Trimming removed 4 bases from V and 3 bases from J, with 16 bases in between. The CDR3 protein is CASSPGESYYYGYTF. CDR3 in DNA: TGCGCCAGCAGCCCAGGGGAGAGTTACTACTATGGCTACACCTTC. Based on the CDR3 plus reference TRBV5-1 and TRBJ1-2, the full variable domain is KAGVTQTPRYLIKTRGQQVTLSCSPISGHRSVSWYQQTPGQGLQFLFEYFSETQRNKGNFPGRFSGRQFSNSRSEMNVSTLELGDSALYLCASSPGESYYYGYTFGSGTRLTVV.

This rearrangement joins TRBV9 to TRBJ2-7, with 8 bases fitting TRBD2. Germline V gene sequence: CDR1 SGDLS, CDR2 YYNGEE. Trimming at V came to 4 bases and at J to 5 bases, leaving 14 bases not matched to a gene. This CDR3 contains 16 residues. The DNA for the CDR3 is TGTGCCAGCAGCCCCTGGACTGCCGGGAGGGATGACGAGCAGTACTTC. Encoded protein: CASSPWTAGRDDEQYF.

In the case of this clone: Other DNA sequences of this sample code for an identical CDR3. V is TRBV5-1 and J is TRBJ2-1; tentative D call: TRBD2 (6 bases). The CDR3 has 11 residues. The V and J ends lost 5 bases and 7 bases respectively, with 7 bases between them. Germline V CDR1 and CDR2: SGHRS, YFSETQ. The CDR3 sequence is CASRSGNEQFF. CDR3 in DNA: TGCGCCAGCAGAAGCGGGAATGAGCAGTTCTTC.

This clone was seen just once. The gene calls are TRBV6-5 and TRBJ2-2; 9 positions match TRBD1. The germline CDR1 and CDR2 sequences are MNHEY and SVGAGI. This CDR3 comprises 16 residues. V shed 6 bases and J 5 bases; nucleotides not matched to a gene: 10. The CDR3 nucleotides read TGTGCCAGCAGCTACGAACAGGGGGCAGGAACCGGGGAGCTGTTTTTT. It is translated as CASSYEQGAGTGELFF.

The chain is built from TRBV24-1 and TRBJ1-4, with D perhaps matching TRBD1 (5 bases). The CDR3 consists of 16 residues. V lost 4 bases and J 7 bases, leaving 18 bases between the germline ends. The germline CDR1 and CDR2 sequences are KGHDR and SFDVKD. The CDR3 loop is CATSDPLGQGGEKLFF. The DNA for the CDR3 is TGTGCCACCAGTGACCCCCTGGGGCAGGGAGGTGAAAAACTGTTTTTT.

The V call is TRBV5-7, the J call TRBJ1-1, with D perhaps TRBD1 (6 bases). TRBV5-7 is marked as an open reading frame, function uncertain. Trimming pared 2 bases from V and 0 bases from J, leaving 14 bases between. CDR3 length: 16 residues. CDR3 nucleotides: TGTGCCAGCAGCTTACCGAGACAGGTGATGAACACTGAAGCTTTCTTT. Its protein product is CASSLPRQVMNTEAFF.

The genes are TRBV28 and TRBJ2-2; D is unclear. The CDR3 spans 12 residues. Trimming left V 11 bases short and J 4 bases short, with 11 bases between. The germline CDR1 and CDR2 sequences are MDHEN and SYDVKM. The CDR3 here is CASWARTGELFF. In nucleotides, the CDR3 is TGTGCCTCTTGGGCGCGCACCGGGGAGCTGTTTTTT.

This chain connects TRBV2 to TRBJ2-2; the match to TRBD1 covers 8 bases. The V segment lost 7 bases and the J segment 4 bases; nucleotides outside the gene matches: 11. Germline values: CDR1 SNHLY, CDR2 FYNNEI. This CDR3 contains 16 residues. The CDR3: CASTQDRAVVTGELFF. CDR3 bases: TGTGCCAGCACCCAGGACAGGGCGGTAGTCACCGGGGAGCTGTTTTTT.

This clone was found once. The gene calls are TRBV18 and TRBJ1-1; TRBD1 matches 7 bases. The CDR3 runs 16 residues. CDR1 is KGHSH and CDR2 is LQKENI in the germline V gene. V lost 3 bases and J lost 0; bases outside the gene matches: 7. Here the CDR3 reads CASSPPGQHMNTEAFF. CDR3 DNA sequence: TGTGCCAGCTCACCGCCGGGACAGCACATGAACACTGAAGCTTTCTTT.

V usage is TRBV19 and J usage is TRBJ2-2, with D unclear. This CDR3 spans 12 amino acids. V lost 7 bases and J lost 6, with 9 bases in between. In germline, CDR1 is LNHDA, CDR2 SQIVND (reference sequence). The CDR3 is CASTLYPGELFF. The DNA of the CDR3 is TGTGCCAGTACTCTCTATCCCGGGGAGCTGTTTTTT.

V is TRBV10-3 and J is TRBJ2-1; D gene uncertain. This CDR3 has 13 residues. The V end was cut by 8 bases, the J end by 8 bases, with 16 bases between. CDR1 ENHRY and CDR2 SYGVKD come from the germline V gene. CDR3 nucleotide sequence: TGTGCCATCCGGAACGCGGCCAGCGATGAGCAGTTCTTC. This sequence encodes CAIRNAASDEQFF.